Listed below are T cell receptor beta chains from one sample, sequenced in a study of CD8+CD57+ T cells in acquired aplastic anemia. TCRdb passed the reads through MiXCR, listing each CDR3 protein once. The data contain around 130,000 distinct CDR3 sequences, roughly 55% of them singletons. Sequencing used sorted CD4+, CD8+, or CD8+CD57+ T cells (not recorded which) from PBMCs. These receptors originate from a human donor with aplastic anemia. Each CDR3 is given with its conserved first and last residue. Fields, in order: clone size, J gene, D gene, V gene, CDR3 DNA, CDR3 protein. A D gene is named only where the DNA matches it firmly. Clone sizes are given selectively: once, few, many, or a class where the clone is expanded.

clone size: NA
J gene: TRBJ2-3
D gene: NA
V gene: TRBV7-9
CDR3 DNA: TGTGCCAGCAGCGCTGGACCGGCAGATACGCAGTATTTT
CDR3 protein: CASSAGPADTQYF

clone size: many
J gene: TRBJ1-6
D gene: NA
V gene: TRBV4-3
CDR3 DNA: TGCGCCAGCAGCCAAGATTTCGGTAATTCACCCCTCCACTTT
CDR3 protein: CASSQDFGNSPLHF

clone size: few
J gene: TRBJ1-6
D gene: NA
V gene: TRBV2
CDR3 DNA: TGTGCCAGCAGTGAAGGAGATTCACCCCTCCACTTT
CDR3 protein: CASSEGDSPLHF

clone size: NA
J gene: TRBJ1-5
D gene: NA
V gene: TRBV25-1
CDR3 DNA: TGTGCCAGCAGTGCTAGTTTAGCAGGACAGCCCCAGCATTTT
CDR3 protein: CASSASLAGQPQHF

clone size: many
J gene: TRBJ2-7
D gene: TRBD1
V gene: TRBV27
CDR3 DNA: TGTGCCAGCAGCCCGGGACAGGGGGCATACGAGCAGTACTTC
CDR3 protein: CASSPGQGAYEQYF

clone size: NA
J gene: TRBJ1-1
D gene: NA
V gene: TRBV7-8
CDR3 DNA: TGTGCCAGCAGCTTATCCGGAGAACAAGCTTTCTTT
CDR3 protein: CASSLSGEQAFF

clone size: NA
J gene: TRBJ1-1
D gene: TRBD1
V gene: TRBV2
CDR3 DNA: TGTGCCAGCACCGGACAGGTAAACACTGAAGCTTTCTTT
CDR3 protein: CASTGQVNTEAFF

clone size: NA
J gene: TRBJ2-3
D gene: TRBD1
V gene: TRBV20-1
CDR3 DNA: TGCAGTGCGAACCGGGACAGAAGCACAGATACGCAGTATTTT
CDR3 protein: CSANRDRSTDTQYF

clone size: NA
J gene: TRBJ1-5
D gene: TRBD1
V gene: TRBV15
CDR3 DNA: TGTGCCACCAGCATGAATCCGGGACAGCTTAGCAATCAGCCCCAGCATTTT
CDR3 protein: CATSMNPGQLSNQPQHF

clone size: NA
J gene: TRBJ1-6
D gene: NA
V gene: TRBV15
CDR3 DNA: TGTGCCACCAGCAGGGGGACCAGGAGTTCACCCCTCCACTTT
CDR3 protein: CATSRGTRSSPLHF

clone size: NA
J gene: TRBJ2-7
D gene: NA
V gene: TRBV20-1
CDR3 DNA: TGCAGTGCTAGACGCAGGGACTCCTACGAGCAGTACTTC
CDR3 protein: CSARRRDSYEQYF

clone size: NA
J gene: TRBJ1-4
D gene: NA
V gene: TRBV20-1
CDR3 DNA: TGCAGTGCTCCAAGGACCGACGAAAAACTGTTTTTT
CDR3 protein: CSAPRTDEKLFF

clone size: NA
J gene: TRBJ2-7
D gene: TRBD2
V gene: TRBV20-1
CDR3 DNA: TGCAGTGCTATAAGACTAGCGGGAGATGGCGAGCAGTACTTC
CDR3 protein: CSAIRLAGDGEQYF

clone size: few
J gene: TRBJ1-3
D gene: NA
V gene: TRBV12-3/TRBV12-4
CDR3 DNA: TGTGCCAGCACGACGTACCAAGCCCGCTCTGGAAACACCATATATTTT
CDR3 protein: CASTTYQARSGNTIYF

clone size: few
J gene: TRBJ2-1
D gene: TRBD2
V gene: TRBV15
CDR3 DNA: TGTGCCACTCATTCCGGGACAGGGGGAAAAGGGACTAGCGGGAGGGGGTCCTACAATGAGCAGTTCTTC
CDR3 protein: CATHSGTGGKGTSGRGSYNEQFF

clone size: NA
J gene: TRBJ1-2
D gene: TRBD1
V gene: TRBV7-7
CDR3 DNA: TGTGCTAGCAGTTACCCCGGGACAGGTCCTTCTAACTATGGCTACACCTTC
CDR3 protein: CASSYPGTGPSNYGYTF

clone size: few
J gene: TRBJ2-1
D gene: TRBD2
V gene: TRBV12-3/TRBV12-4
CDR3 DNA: TGTGCCAGCAGTTTCCGGCTAGCGGGAAAAGTGGACGAGCAGTTCTTC
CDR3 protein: CASSFRLAGKVDEQFF

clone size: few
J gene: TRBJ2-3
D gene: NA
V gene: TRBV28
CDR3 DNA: TGTGCCAGCAGTTTACCCCGGGGTGGCACAGATACGCAGTATTTT
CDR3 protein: CASSLPRGGTDTQYF

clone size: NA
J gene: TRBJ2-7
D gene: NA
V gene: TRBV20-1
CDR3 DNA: TGCAGTGCTACCCCGGTCTCCTACGAGCAGTACTTC
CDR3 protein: CSATPVSYEQYF